This TCR beta chain is from a study of T cell responses to AZD1222 COVID-19 vaccine (TCRdb year 2021). Describing the broader study: A total of 233 trial participants underwent TCR sequencing, of whom some 200 had received two doses of AZD1222 and around 26 had received two doses of the MenACWY control vaccine. Enrollment into the trials was organized by age into subgroups of 18-55, 56-69 and 70-plus years, and those subgroups contained roughly 150, 30 and 60 TCR-sequenced participants, respectively.

Overall results and qualifications from the work: Conclusions about previously exposed vaccinees are limited, since just five or six AZD1222 recipients were seropositive for SARS-CoV-2 at baseline. Because no day 14 peak-response samples were available, repertoires were characterized only after the peak T cell response. After two AZD1222 doses, spike-specific TCR breadth and depth were significantly higher than at day 0 and than in MenACWY recipients. Participants were mostly white British and included more females than males, and it was suggested by the authors that clonal diversity may have been underestimated. Vaccine-associated CD4 TCRs spanned the whole spike protein, with dominant responses in regions 160-218 and 743-854. In the small 56-69-year group, the increase in depth fell short of significance, most likely because of low power. Nearly half of unique spike-specific TCRs reportedly recognized epitopes outside regions mutated in the B.1.351 and B.1.1.7 variants.

The cysteine opens and the phenylalanine closes a CDR3 of 16 amino acids. Here the CDR3 DNA is all that survives: 48 bases in frame from base 1. V gives up 4 bases and J gives up 0 bases, and the segment between their germline ends measures 16 bases. CDR1 is given as SGHRS and CDR2 as YFSETQ, both from the germline V gene. This clone came up once. The antigen it binds to is not known. The sample holds no much larger clone one base away, and base qualities are not on file. The time point label corresponds to: about 28 days (+/-7) after the second vaccine dose. Because spike-specific TCR depth and breadth did not differ between the two schedules, AZD1222 recipients who got a second dose at roughly 4 weeks were pooled with those who got a second dose at roughly 12 weeks. Vaccinee samples came from UK trials COV001 and COV002, including a single-blind randomized controlled phase 2/3 trial of AZD1222 (ChAdOx1 nCoV-19) in healthy adults. For TCRbeta chain sequencing, PBMC samples were collected from trial participants at day 0 and at day 28 after the second dose.

The CDR3 regions of human TCRbeta chains were subjected to immunosequencing. Regarding the original processing steps: Repertoire TCRs were checked for matches against a reference library of SARS-CoV-2-specific TCRs that had been generated using the MIRA antigen-specificity platform. Breadth meant the fraction of unique TCRs that were SARS-CoV-2-associated, whereas depth meant the fraction of total T cells that were SARS-CoV-2-associated. Using the MIRA data, each spike-specific TCR was mapped to the spike region that the TCR reacts to and placed in a CD4 or CD8 class. Log10-transformed breadth and depth values were compared by one-way ANOVA with Sidak's multiple comparisons tests. Sourced from immuneACCESS, this table was stored by TCRdb with only in-frame sequences that have V and J called. A share of the clones is absent; for the studies checked, an unresolved V gene accounts for under half, and the remainder has no known explanation. The V and J calls and clone size were taken over from that table, and D and trimming were inferred from the DNA. The table for this sample lists fewer than 120,000 clones; 80% to 95% of them were counted only once. The top ten constitute 2.5% of the sample.

The rearrangement combines TRBV5-1 with TRBJ1-2; confidence is insufficient to name the D gene. The sample consisted of peripheral blood, taken 28 days after the second AZD1222 dose. The TCR sequence derives from an adult who received the AZD1222 COVID-19 vaccine. The CDR3 region reads CASSERTRTPNYGYTF. The DNA sequence reads TGCGCCAGCAGCGAAAGAACGAGGACTCCTAACTATGGCTACACCTTC.